This T cell receptor beta chain was captured in a study of blood T cell repertoires in COVID-19. Turning to the study itself: Sources were T cells, B-cell-depleted T cells, or PBMCs; the material itself was cDNA or gDNA.

Germline assignment: CDR1 SGHAT and CDR2 FQNNGV. The trim removed 4 bases at V and 5 bases at J, leaving 8 bases unmatched. The CDR3 contains 17 residues. Living in under 30 US areas, the participants were between roughly 18 and 90 years of age. Grouping used clinical history reported by participants in a survey and questionnaire. A COVID-19 case was met by exposed participants within 2 weeks before study entry. Measured with immunoSEQ multiplex PCR; TCRdb has only the in-frame clones, and not every one. This sample has 140,000 to 150,000 clones, with approximately 90% found just once. Sequencing used PBMCs or T cells enriched from blood (not recorded which). V and J are TRBV11-2 and TRBJ2-5; 15 nucleotides match TRBD2. This clonotype was sampled from a middle-aged woman who had been exposed to COVID-19. CDR3: CASSSGLAGGYAETQYF. CDR3 bases: TGTGCCAGCAGCTCGGGACTAGCGGGAGGATACGCGGAGACCCAGTACTTC.